A single T cell receptor beta chain is shown here with its context. Its antigen is still unknown. All of the isolated RNA was reverse transcribed, so expressed TCRB transcripts were sequenced. Sequencing used immunoSEQ multiplex PCR; TCRdb keeps in-frame clones, though not all of them. Among roughly 50,000 clones listed, roughly 41% were seen once. The CDR3 runs 14 residues. Germline CDR1 is SGHAT and CDR2 is FQNNGV. V trimming: 5 bases; J trimming: 3 bases; junction bases outside the gene matches: 4. The sample is drawn from a study of beta chain features in type 1 diabetes. Whole-study context: Sorted cells, more than 95,000,000 in number, were examined across all samples.

Study-wide results and caveats: All four CD4+ subsets from Type 1 diabetes patients carried moderately but significantly shorter TCRB CDR3s.

This TCR was recovered from a man aged 25-45 years with type 1 diabetes. Material: Tregs from blood. V gene TRBV11-2 combines with J gene TRBJ1-1; 9 bases agree with TRBD1. In DNA form, the CDR3 reads TGTGCCAGCAGCGCCGGGACAGGGCACACTGAAGCTTTCTTT. Amino acid sequence: CASSAGTGHTEAFF.